This T cell receptor (beta chain) was captured in a study of blood T cell repertoires in COVID-19. Looking at the study overall: Specimens from acute and convalescent COVID-19 originated in the United States, Italy and Spain. T cells, B-cell-depleted T cells, or PBMCs supplied cDNA or gDNA.

Trimming removed 8 bases at V and 2 bases at J, with 12 bases between. Germline V gives CDR1 ENHRY, CDR2 SYGVKD. CDR3 length: 13 amino acids. TCRdb's table, derived via immunoSEQ multiplex PCR, lists solely in-frame clones and lacks some. The sample gives more than 300,000 clones, approximately 89% of which show up once; 1.5% to 2% is in the top ten. The specimen was peripheral blood. The J gene is TRBJ1-1, the V gene TRBV10-3; D not certain. The source of this sequence is a woman aged 25 to 39 with COVID-19, enrolled during active disease. CDR3 nucleotide sequence: TGTGCCATCCGACAAGACGACAACACTGAAGCTTTCTTT. Its translation is CAIRQDDNTEAFF.